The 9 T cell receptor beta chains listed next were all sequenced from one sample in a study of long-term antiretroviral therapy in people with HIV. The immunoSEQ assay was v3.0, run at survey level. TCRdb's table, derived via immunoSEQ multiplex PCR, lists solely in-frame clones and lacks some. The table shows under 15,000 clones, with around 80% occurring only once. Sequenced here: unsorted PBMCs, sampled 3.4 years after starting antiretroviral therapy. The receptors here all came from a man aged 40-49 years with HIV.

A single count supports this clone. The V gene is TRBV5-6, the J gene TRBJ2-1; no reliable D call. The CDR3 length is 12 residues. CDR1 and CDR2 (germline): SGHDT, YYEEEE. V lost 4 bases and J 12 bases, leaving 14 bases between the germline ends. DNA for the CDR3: TGTGCCAGCAGCAAAGCTATAGGCTCGCAGTTCTTC. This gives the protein CASSKAIGSQFF.

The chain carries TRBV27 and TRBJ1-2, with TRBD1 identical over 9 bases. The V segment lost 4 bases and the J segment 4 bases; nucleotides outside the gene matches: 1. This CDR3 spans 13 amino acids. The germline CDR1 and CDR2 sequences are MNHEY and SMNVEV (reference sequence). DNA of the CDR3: TGTGCCAGCAGTTCGACAGGGGGCTATGGCTACACCTTC. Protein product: CASSSTGGYGYTF.

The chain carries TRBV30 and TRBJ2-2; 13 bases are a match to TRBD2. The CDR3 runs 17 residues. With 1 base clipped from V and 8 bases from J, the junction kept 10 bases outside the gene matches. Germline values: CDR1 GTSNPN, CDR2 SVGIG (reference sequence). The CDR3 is CAWSGIGLAGVRGELFF. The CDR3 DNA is TGTGCCTGGAGTGGGATTGGACTAGCGGGAGTTCGAGGGGAGCTGTTTTTT.

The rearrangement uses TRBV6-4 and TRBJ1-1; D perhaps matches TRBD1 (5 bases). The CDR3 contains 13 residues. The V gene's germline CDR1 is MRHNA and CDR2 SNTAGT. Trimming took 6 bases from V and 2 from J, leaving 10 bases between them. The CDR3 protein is CASRNRDNTEAFF. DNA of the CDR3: TGTGCCAGCAGAAACCGGGACAACACTGAAGCTTTCTTT.

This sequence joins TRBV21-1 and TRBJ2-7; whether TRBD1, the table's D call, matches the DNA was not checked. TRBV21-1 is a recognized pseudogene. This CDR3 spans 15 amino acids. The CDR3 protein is CASSKGNTGTYEQYF. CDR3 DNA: TGTGCCAGCAGCAAAGGAAACACAGGCACCTACGAGCAGTACTTC.

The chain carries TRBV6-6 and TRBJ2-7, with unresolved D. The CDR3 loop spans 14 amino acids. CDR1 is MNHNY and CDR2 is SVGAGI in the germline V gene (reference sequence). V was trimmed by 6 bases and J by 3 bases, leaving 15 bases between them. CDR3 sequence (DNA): TGTGCCAGCAGCCAGAAGTCCGGCATCTACGAGCAGTACTTC. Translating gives CASSQKSGIYEQYF.

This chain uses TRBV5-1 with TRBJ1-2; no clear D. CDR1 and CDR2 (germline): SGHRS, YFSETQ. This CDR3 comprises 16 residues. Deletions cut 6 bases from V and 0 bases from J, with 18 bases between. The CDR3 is CASTSFAGMANYGYTF. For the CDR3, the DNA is TGCGCCAGCACCTCTTTCGCGGGGATGGCTAACTATGGCTACACCTTC.

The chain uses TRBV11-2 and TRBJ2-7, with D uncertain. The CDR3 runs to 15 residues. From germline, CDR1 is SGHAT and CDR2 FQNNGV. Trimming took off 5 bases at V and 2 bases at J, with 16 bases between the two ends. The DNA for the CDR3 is TGTGCCAGCAGCGCCAGTAGGGTCGAAGCCTACGAGCAGTACTTC. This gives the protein CASSASRVEAYEQYF. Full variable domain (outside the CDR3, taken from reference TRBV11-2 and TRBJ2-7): EAGVAQSPRYKIIEKRQSVAFWCNPISGHATLYWYQQILGQGPKLLIQFQNNGVVDDSQLPKDRFSAERLKGVDSTLKIQPAKLEDSAVYLCASSASRVEAYEQYFGPGTRLTVT.

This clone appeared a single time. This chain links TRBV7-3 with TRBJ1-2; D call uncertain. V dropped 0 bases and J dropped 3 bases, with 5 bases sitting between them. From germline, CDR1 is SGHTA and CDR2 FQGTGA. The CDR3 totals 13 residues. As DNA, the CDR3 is TGTGCCAGCAGCTTAACGCCTGACTATGGCTACACCTTC. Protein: CASSLTPDYGYTF.